This T cell receptor beta chain derives from a study of blood T cell repertoires in COVID-19. Clones were sequenced by immunoSEQ multiplex PCR, and TCRdb holds only the in-frame ones, with some missing. This table has hundreds of thousands of clones, around four fifths appearing once. This CDR3 has 16 amino acids. After removal of 0 bases from V and 0 bases from J, the junction contained 3 bases not matched to a gene. Germline CDR1 and CDR2: SGHRS and YFSETQ. Regarding this clone: This same CDR3 is encoded by further DNA sequences in the sample.

The sample consisted of peripheral blood. This sequence joins TRBV5-1 and TRBJ2-1, with TRBD2 identical over 7 bases. This receptor was taken from a woman older than 75 with active or convalescent COVID-19. The CDR3 region is CASSLVPSGSYNEQFF. CDR3 coding DNA: TGCGCCAGCAGCTTGGTCCCTAGCGGCTCCTACAATGAGCAGTTCTTC.